These 23 T cell receptor beta chains share one sample of origin, sequenced in a study of T cell changes during pregnancy in multiple sclerosis. TCRdb's copy holds only in-frame clones and misses some; the assay was immunoSEQ multiplex PCR. The data hold 50,000 to 60,000 clones, with 85% to 95% observed a single time. The source material was CD4+ T cells from peripheral blood mononuclear cells, sampled in the second trimester of pregnancy. These TCRs come from a female donor with multiple sclerosis, enrolled in a pregnancy study.

The chain combines TRBV7-9 with TRBJ2-3; the D gene is possibly TRBD2 (5 bases). Germline values: CDR1 SEHNR, CDR2 FQNEAQ (reference sequence). The V end lost 5 bases, the J end lost 1 base, and 16 bases lay between the germline ends. The length of the CDR3 is 16 residues. Here the CDR3 reads CASSLLEGSRTDTQYF. The CDR3 coding sequence is TGTGCCAGCAGCCTACTTGAGGGTTCACGCACAGATACGCAGTATTTT.

The rearrangement uses TRBV6-5 and TRBJ1-1; possibly TRBD1 for D (6 bases). V dropped 5 bases and J dropped 5 bases, with 18 bases sitting between them. Germline V lookup: CDR1 MNHEY, CDR2 SVGAGI. CDR3 length: 15 residues. The CDR3 DNA is TGTGCCAGCAGTCCCTTACTTACAGGGAGAACTGAAGCTTTCTTT. Translated: CASSPLLTGRTEAFF.

The J gene is TRBJ2-1, the V gene TRBV7-8; 7 nucleotides match TRBD2. Germline V gene sequence: CDR1 SGHVS, CDR2 FQNEAQ. CDR3 length: 18 residues. Losses at the gene ends were 0 bases for V and 8 bases for J; bases not matched to a gene: 16. The CDR3 loop reads CASSLAQWAGVGFDEQFF. Here the CDR3 DNA reads TGTGCCAGCAGCTTAGCCCAATGGGCGGGGGTAGGTTTCGATGAGCAGTTCTTC.

V gene TRBV9 combines with J gene TRBJ2-5, with D perhaps matching TRBD2 (5 bases). Looked up from germline, CDR1 is SGDLS and CDR2 is YYNGEE. The CDR3 sequence is 13 residues long. V was pared by 2 bases and J by 3 bases, with 8 bases between. CDR3 residues: CASSVRGEETQYF. Here the CDR3 DNA reads TGTGCCAGCAGCGTTCGGGGAGAAGAGACCCAGTACTTC.

The rearrangement joins TRBV27 to TRBJ2-7, with D possibly TRBD1 on 5 matching bases. The V gene lost 3 bases and the J gene lost 2 bases, with 8 bases spanning the gap. Per the germline V gene, CDR1 is MNHEY and CDR2 is SMNVEV (reference sequence). CDR3 size: 13 residues. Here the CDR3 reads CASSLAQAYEQYF. Written as DNA, the CDR3 is TGTGCCAGCAGTTTGGCACAGGCCTACGAGCAGTACTTC.

The chain uses TRBV18 and TRBJ2-7, with 7 bases identical to TRBD1. This CDR3 comprises 13 residues. In germline, CDR1 is KGHSH, CDR2 LQKENI. V lost 2 bases and J lost 4; bases outside the gene matches: 2. CDR3 in amino acids: CASSPAGGYEQYF. The CDR3 DNA reads TGTGCCAGCTCACCAGCAGGGGGTTACGAGCAGTACTTC.

The chain has TRBV7-9 and TRBJ1-6, with a possible D match to TRBD1 (5 bases). This CDR3 has 16 amino acids. The V and J ends lost 3 bases and 5 bases respectively, with 14 bases between them. CDR1 and CDR2 from the germline V gene are SEHNR and FQNEAQ (reference sequence). CDR3 amino acids: CASSFSGGADNSPLHF. In nucleotides, the CDR3 is TGTGCCAGCAGCTTTTCAGGAGGGGCCGATAATTCACCCCTCCACTTT. The full variable domain, rest sourced from reference TRBV7-9 and TRBJ1-6, is DTGVSQNPRHKITKRGQNVTFRCDPISEHNRLYWYRQTLGQGPEFLTYFQNEAQLEKSRLLSDRFSAERPKGSFSTLEIQRTEQGDSAMYLCASSFSGGADNSPLHFGNGTRLTVT.

The chain is built from TRBV6-6 and TRBJ1-1, with a weak D call TRBD1 (6 bases). Trimming cost V 5 bases and J 6 bases, with 16 bases left between them. The V gene's germline CDR1 is MNHNY and CDR2 SVGAGI (reference sequence). This CDR3 spans 14 amino acids. The CDR3 sequence: CASSTGHPRSEAFF. The CDR3 DNA reads as TGTGCCAGCAGTACGGGACATCCAAGGTCTGAAGCTTTCTTT.

The genes are TRBV2 and TRBJ2-5; 7 bases line up with TRBD1. Germline V gene sequence: CDR1 SNHLY, CDR2 FYNNEI. Trimming took 8 bases from V and 5 from J; bases not matched to a gene: 11. This CDR3 is 14 amino acids long. CDR3 sequence reads: CASHGDSQVETQYF. CDR3 in DNA: TGTGCCAGCCACGGGGACAGCCAAGTTGAGACCCAGTACTTC.

The rearrangement joins TRBV6-6 to TRBJ1-2; 9 bases map to TRBD1. CDR1 is MNHNY and CDR2 is SVGAGI in the germline V gene (reference sequence). The CDR3 is 15 residues long. V shed 2 bases and J 8 bases; nucleotides not matched to a gene: 9. CDR3 nucleotide sequence: TGTGCCAGCAGTTACCCCCCCGGACAGGGGCAGGGCTACACCTTC. Its translation is CASSYPPGQGQGYTF.

V gene TRBV2 combines with J gene TRBJ2-1; no reliable D call. Trimming took off 1 base at V and 12 bases at J, with 7 bases between the two ends. This CDR3 spans 11 amino acids. Germline CDR1 SNHLY, CDR2 FYNNEI. The CDR3 coding sequence is TGTGCCAGCAGTGAAGAGCTTGGGCAGTTCTTC. This gives the protein CASSEELGQFF.

The rearrangement joins TRBV5-1 to TRBJ2-3, with 9 bases lining up with TRBD1. CDR1 is SGHRS and CDR2 is YFSETQ in the germline V gene. This CDR3 spans 14 amino acids. Trimming removed 4 bases from V and 6 bases from J; junction bases left unmatched: 6. The chain's CDR3 is CASSPTGGRDTQYF. DNA of the CDR3: TGCGCCAGCAGCCCTACAGGGGGCAGGGATACGCAGTATTTT.

The V and J genes are TRBV7-3 and TRBJ2-3, with D possibly TRBD2 on 7 matching bases. The CDR3 contains 18 residues. Germline V gene sequence: CDR1 SGHTA, CDR2 FQGTGA. V was pared by 5 bases and J by 0 bases, with 21 bases between. CDR3 sequence (DNA): TGTGCCAGCAGCCCCCTCGGCGGGGGCAACCCTAGCACAGATACGCAGTATTTT. Residues: CASSPLGGGNPSTDTQYF.

The chain has TRBV5-1 and TRBJ1-2, with D perhaps matching TRBD1 (6 bases). This CDR3 spans 13 amino acids. V dropped 0 bases and J dropped 7 bases, with 10 bases sitting between them. Germline V gene data show CDR1 as SGHRS and CDR2 as YFSETQ. As DNA, the CDR3 is TGCGCCAGCAGCTTGGACAGGGTTCGTGGCTACACCTTC. Translating gives CASSLDRVRGYTF.

The CDR3 DNA reads TGTGCCACCACTGGACAGTTCTACGAGCAGTACTTC. It encodes CATTGQFYEQYF. The chain carries TRBV28 and TRBJ2-7; possibly TRBD1 for D (6 bases). Germline V gene lookup returns CDR1 MDHEN and CDR2 SYDVKM. The CDR3 is 12 residues long. Trimming shortened V by 10 bases and J by 3 bases, and 13 bases separated the two germline ends.

This sequence joins TRBV6-5 and TRBJ1-2, with D possibly TRBD1 on 6 matching bases. This CDR3 contains 13 residues. Germline lookup yields CDR1 MNHEY and CDR2 SVGAGI. V was pared by 6 bases and J by 4 bases, with 12 bases between. CDR3 DNA sequence: TGTGCCAGCAGCCCAGGGGTTGGCTATGGCTACACCTTC. Protein product: CASSPGVGYGYTF.

The rearrangement links TRBV6-1 to TRBJ1-2; 8 bases align to TRBD1. The trim removed 6 bases at V and 11 bases at J, leaving 8 bases unmatched. CDR3 length equals 12 residues. Germline-derived CDR1 and CDR2 are MNHNS and SASEGT. CDR3 residues: CASRAWTGHYTF. The CDR3, as DNA: TGTGCCAGCAGGGCCTGGACAGGGCATTACACCTTC.

The chain carries TRBV5-4 and TRBJ2-3; possibly TRBD1 for D (6 bases). The germline CDR1 and CDR2 sequences are SGHNT and YYREEE (reference sequence). V shed 0 bases and J shed 7 bases, with 12 bases lying between them. This CDR3 has 14 residues. The CDR3 protein is CASSLVARGNTQYF. DNA for the CDR3: TGTGCCAGCAGCTTGGTGGCCAGGGGAAATACGCAGTATTTT.

The V call is TRBV27, the J call TRBJ2-3; the D gene is possibly TRBD2 (6 bases). Between the trimmed V and J ends, which lost 4 bases and 2 bases, there was a span of 19 bases. This CDR3 has 17 amino acids. The V gene's germline CDR1 is MNHEY and CDR2 SMNVEV (reference sequence). The CDR3 DNA is TGTGCCAGCAGTTCCTACTCGGGCGGGGCACACACAGATACGCAGTATTTT. Residues: CASSSYSGGAHTDTQYF.

V is TRBV9 and J is TRBJ2-5; unclear D gene. The CDR3 contains 15 residues. Germline CDR1 and CDR2: SGDLS and YYNGEE. V gave up 3 bases and J gave up 4 bases, with 16 bases separating them. CDR3 amino acids: CASSGEENRGETQYF. For the CDR3, the DNA is TGTGCCAGCAGCGGAGAGGAGAATCGTGGAGAGACCCAGTACTTC.

This clone was recorded only once. The chain is built from TRBV5-1 and TRBJ1-4; D is undetermined. The CDR3 length is 14 residues. Germline-derived CDR1 and CDR2 are SGHRS and YFSETQ. With 3 bases removed from V and 7 bases from J, the gap between germline ends came to 13 bases. The CDR3 region is CASSSGDPGEKLFF. CDR3 nucleotides: TGCGCCAGCAGCTCGGGAGACCCAGGTGAAAAACTGTTTTTT.

This rearrangement joins TRBV7-3 to TRBJ2-1, with D possibly matching TRBD2 (5 bases). V was pared by 3 bases and J by 6 bases, with 12 bases between. Germline values: CDR1 SGHTA, CDR2 FQGTGA. The CDR3 length is 14 residues. CDR3 loop: CASSLGAVGNEQFF. The CDR3 region has the DNA TGTGCCAGCAGCTTGGGAGCAGTAGGCAATGAGCAGTTCTTC.

This chain uses TRBV4-1 with TRBJ1-1, with TRBD1 matching 9 bases. Germline values: CDR1 MGHRA, CDR2 YSYEKL. V trimming: 1 base; J trimming: 6 bases; junction bases outside the gene matches: 15. This CDR3 has 18 amino acids. For the CDR3, the DNA is TGCGCCAGCAGCCAAGTGGGAATTCCGGGACAGGGCGGATCTGAAGCTTTCTTT. This encodes CASSQVGIPGQGGSEAFF.